The 17 T cell receptor beta chains presented below share a single source sample, sequenced in a study of blood T cells in healthy people across ages. A second roughly 7 to 12 cycle PCR used barcoded and J-beta primers. TCRdb analysed the 5' RACE reads with MiXCR anew, one entry per CDR3 protein. The sample lists approximately 1.5 million distinct CDR3 sequences; roughly 32% were seen once. Sequencing was carried out using blood. Every receptor here comes from a woman aged 25-40 years in good health.

The gene calls are TRBV20-1 and TRBJ2-1; TRBD2 agrees at 9 bases. The CDR3 spans 14 residues. After removal of 5 bases from V and 8 bases from J, the junction contained 10 bases not matched to a gene. The V gene's germline CDR1 is DFQATT and CDR2 SNEGSKA (reference sequence). The CDR3 bases are TGCAGTGCTTGTAGCGGGAGAGGGGCAGATGAGCAGTTCTTC. Its translation: CSACSGRGADEQFF.

This clonotype has only a few counts. The rearrangement links TRBV4-1 to TRBJ2-7; D is uncertain. The CDR3 is made up of 14 amino acids. Trimming stripped 1 base from V and 4 bases from J, with 11 bases between. Per germline, CDR1 MGHRA and CDR2 YSYEKL. The CDR3 sequence: CASSQVRPAYEQYF. The CDR3 bases are TGCGCCAGCAGCCAAGTCCGACCGGCATACGAGCAGTACTTC.

The V call is TRBV12-3 or TRBV12-4, the J call TRBJ2-2; 9 bases align to TRBD2. V lost 5 bases, J lost 4 bases, and 2 bases stayed unmatched. This CDR3 spans 14 amino acids. CDR3 DNA sequence: TGTGCCAGCAGTAGCGGGAGGAGCACCGGGGAGCTGTTTTTT. Translating gives CASSSGRSTGELFF.

J is TRBJ1-2 and V is TRBV7-9, with TRBD1 matching over 7 bases. CDR1 and CDR2 (germline): SEHNR, FQNEAQ (reference sequence). J lost 4 bases, V lost 6 bases, and 11 bases had no gene match. CDR3 length: 15 amino acids. The CDR3 reads CASSLTGADFYGYTF. As DNA, the CDR3 is TGTGCCAGCAGTCTTACAGGGGCGGATTTCTATGGCTACACCTTC.

This clonotype came up many times. The chain combines TRBV7-8 with TRBJ1-6; D not resolved. The germline gives CDR1 SGHVS, CDR2 FQNEAQ. The CDR3 sequence is 15 residues long. Trimming stripped 3 bases from V and 4 bases from J, with 10 bases between. The CDR3 DNA reads as TGTGCCAGCAGCTTGGACCCAAGTTATAATTCACCCCTCCACTTT. Protein sequence: CASSLDPSYNSPLHF.

This clonotype was recorded at least ten times. V gene TRBV15 combines with J gene TRBJ2-5, with 7 bases fitting TRBD1. Germline-derived CDR1 and CDR2 are LNHNV and YYDKDF (reference sequence). V dropped 0 bases and J dropped 5; count of bases not matched to a gene: 12. The CDR3 runs 17 residues. In nucleotides, the CDR3 is TGTGCCACCAGCAGAGACCTGACGCGACAGGGTTGGGAGACCCAGTACTTC. Protein product: CATSRDLTRQGWETQYF.

The V gene is TRBV4-1, the J gene TRBJ2-3; perhaps TRBD2 as D (6 bases). The CDR3 has 15 residues. Germline loops: CDR1 MGHRA, CDR2 YSYEKL. Trimming cost V 5 bases and J 3 bases, with 15 bases left between them. CDR3 amino acids: CASSKIGGATDTQYF. CDR3 nucleotide sequence: TGCGCCAGCAGCAAGATTGGAGGGGCTACAGATACGCAGTATTTT.

In this sample, this clonotype turned up a few times. This chain joins TRBV18 and TRBJ2-7; D not resolved. The V end lost 8 bases, the J end lost 0 bases, and 8 bases lay between the germline ends. The CDR3 is made up of 12 amino acids. From germline, CDR1 is KGHSH and CDR2 LQKENI. CDR3 in DNA: TGTGCCAGCCCGCTACCCTCCTACGAGCAGTACTTC. It encodes CASPLPSYEQYF.

This clonotype was observed once. The chain recombines TRBV2 with TRBJ2-3; 15 bases are shared with TRBD2. Trimming removed 3 bases from V and 5 bases from J; junction bases left unmatched: 6. Germline CDR1 and CDR2: SNHLY and FYNNEI. The CDR3 is 17 residues long. CDR3 amino acids: CASSEDGLAGGLDTQYF. CDR3 coding DNA: TGTGCCAGCAGTGAGGACGGACTAGCGGGGGGGCTAGATACGCAGTATTTT.

This clonotype was counted ten times or more. The V call is TRBV7-9, the J call TRBJ1-2; D not resolved. Germline V gene data show CDR1 as SEHNR and CDR2 as FQNEAQ (reference sequence). Trimming removed 5 bases from V and 6 bases from J, with 7 bases in between. The CDR3 totals 11 residues. CDR3 amino acids: CASSRMDGYTF. The CDR3 DNA reads TGTGCCAGCAGCAGGATGGATGGCTACACCTTC.

Regarding this clonotype: The junction departs from the called germline gene at one end, perhaps through a read error. This chain links TRBV7-9 with TRBJ1-2; the D is unclear. CDR1 and CDR2 (germline): SEHNR, FQNEAQ (reference sequence). This CDR3 contains 13 residues. Here the CDR3 reads CAGSLVSSYGYTF. The CDR3 DNA reads as TGTGCCGGCAGCTTAGTATCTTCCTATGGCTACACCTTC.

The rearrangement joins TRBV12-3 or TRBV12-4 to TRBJ2-1, with TRBD2 identical over 10 bases. The CDR3 covers 15 residues. J was trimmed by 7 bases and V by 4 bases; bases with no gene match: 7. Written as DNA, the CDR3 is TGTGCCAGCAGTTCCGTGGTAGCGGGAGGAAATGAGCAGTTCTTC. Amino acid sequence: CASSSVVAGGNEQFF.

V gene TRBV5-1 combines with J gene TRBJ2-2; 8 nucleotides align to TRBD1. With V trimmed by 7 bases and J by 1 base, 9 bases remained unmatched. Germline CDR1 is SGHRS and CDR2 is YFSETQ. This CDR3 contains 16 residues. CDR3 sequence reads: CASCDRGRMNTGELFF. CDR3 DNA sequence: TGCGCCAGCTGTGACAGGGGCAGGATGAACACCGGGGAGCTGTTTTTT. Drawing the rest from reference TRBV5-1 and TRBJ2-2, the complete variable domain is KAGVTQTPRYLIKTRGQQVTLSCSPISGHRSVSWYQQTPGQGLQFLFEYFSETQRNKGNFPGRFSGRQFSNSRSEMNVSTLELGDSALYLCASCDRGRMNTGELFFGEGSRLTVL.

The table lists this clonotype with a few counts. The rearrangement joins TRBV11-2 to TRBJ2-5; D gene ambiguous. This CDR3 comprises 15 residues. Germline loops: CDR1 SGHAT, CDR2 FQNNGV. V lost 6 bases and J 3 bases, leaving 17 bases between the germline ends. The CDR3 coding sequence is TGTGCCAGCAGTCAACACATACAGCCAAAAGAGACCCAGTACTTC. Its protein is CASSQHIQPKETQYF.

To note about this clonotype: It may be a read error: a sequence one base away is much more abundant. The genes are TRBV20-1 and TRBJ2-5, with D perhaps matching TRBD2 (5 bases). V lost 3 bases and J 13 bases, leaving 21 bases between the germline ends. Germline CDR1 is DFQATT and CDR2 is SNEGSKA (reference sequence). This CDR3 spans 13 amino acids. CDR3 nucleotides: TGCAGTGCTAGGACGGGGTACTCCTACGAGCGGTACTTC. This sequence encodes CSARTGYSYERYF.

On this clonotype itself: A single base separates this from a much larger clone, so it may be a read error. The rearrangement links TRBV4-1 to TRBJ2-7; TRBD1 might be the D (6 bases). The CDR3 is made up of 16 amino acids. The V and J ends lost 5 bases and 0 bases respectively, with 17 bases between them. Germline CDR1 and CDR2: MGHRA and YSYEKL. CDR3 amino acids: CASSYPSQGSSYEQYF. CDR3 bases: TGCGCCAGCAGCTATCCCTCCCAGGGGAGCTCCTACGAGCAGTACTTC.

This clonotype was seen only a few times. The genes are TRBV15 and TRBJ1-2; D gene unclear. V gave up 1 base and J gave up 2 bases, with 11 bases separating them. The germline CDR1 and CDR2 sequences are LNHNV and YYDKDF (reference sequence). There are 15 residues in the CDR3. CDR3 in amino acids: CATSRGTGPNYGYTF. CDR3 sequence (DNA): TGTGCCACCAGCAGAGGGACTGGGCCGAACTATGGCTACACCTTC.